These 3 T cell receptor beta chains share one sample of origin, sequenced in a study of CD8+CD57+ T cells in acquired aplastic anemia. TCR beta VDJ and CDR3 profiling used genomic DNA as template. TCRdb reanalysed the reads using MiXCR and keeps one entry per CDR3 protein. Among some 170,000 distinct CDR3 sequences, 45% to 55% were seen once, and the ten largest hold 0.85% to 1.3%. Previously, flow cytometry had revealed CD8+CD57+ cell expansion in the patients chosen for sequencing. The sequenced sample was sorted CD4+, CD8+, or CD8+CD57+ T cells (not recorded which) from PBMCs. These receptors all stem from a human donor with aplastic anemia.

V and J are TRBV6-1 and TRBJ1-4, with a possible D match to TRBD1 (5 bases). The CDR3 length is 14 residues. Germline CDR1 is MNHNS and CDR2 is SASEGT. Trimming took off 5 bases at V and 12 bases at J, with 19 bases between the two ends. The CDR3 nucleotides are TGTGCCAGCAGTAGGACAAGCTATGCGGAAGAACTGTTTTTT. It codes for CASSRTSYAEELFF.

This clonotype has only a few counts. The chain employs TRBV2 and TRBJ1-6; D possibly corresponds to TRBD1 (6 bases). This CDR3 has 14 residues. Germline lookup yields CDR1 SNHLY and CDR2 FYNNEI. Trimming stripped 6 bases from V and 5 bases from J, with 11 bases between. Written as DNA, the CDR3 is TGTGCCAGCAGGTTCGGACAGAATAATTCACCCCTCCACTTT. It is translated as CASRFGQNNSPLHF.

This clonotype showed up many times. DNA of the CDR3: TGTGCCAGCAGCTTAGTACAGGGCGGGAACACCGGGGAGCTGTTTTTT. Protein: CASSLVQGGNTGELFF. The chain has TRBV7-6 and TRBJ2-2, with D perhaps TRBD1 (6 bases). Germline values: CDR1 SGHVS, CDR2 FNYEAQ. Trimming cost V 1 base and J 1 base, with 10 bases left between them. The CDR3 loop spans 16 amino acids.